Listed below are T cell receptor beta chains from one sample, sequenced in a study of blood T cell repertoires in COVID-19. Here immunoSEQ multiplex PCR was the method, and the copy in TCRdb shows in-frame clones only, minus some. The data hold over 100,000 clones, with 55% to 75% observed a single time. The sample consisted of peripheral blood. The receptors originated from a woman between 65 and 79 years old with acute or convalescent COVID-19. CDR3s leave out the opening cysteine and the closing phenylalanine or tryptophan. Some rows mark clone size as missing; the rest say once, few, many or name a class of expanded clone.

ACSGTGESNYGYT | 13 | TRBV30 | - | TRBJ1-2
ASSLDRGRTGELF | 13 | TRBV5-4 | - | TRBJ2-2
ASNLKGAGTGELF | 13 | TRBV7-9 | - | TRBJ2-2
ASSFSVNTEAF | 11 | TRBV12-3/TRBV12-4 | - | TRBJ1-1
ASSLTHSGNTIY | 12 | TRBV5-1 | - | TRBJ1-3
ASTGSHEQY | 9 | TRBV6-5 | - | TRBJ2-7
ASSSPGSNGYT | 11 | TRBV12-3/TRBV12-4 | - | TRBJ1-2
ASSLSGGEYYEQY | 13 | TRBV7-2 | - | TRBJ2-7
ASGAGAITEAF | 11 | TRBV10-2 | once | TRBJ1-1
ASSQASGGLKSYEQY | 15 | TRBV3-1/TRBV3-2 | few | TRBJ2-7
SVETSKDYEQY | 11 | TRBV29-1 | - | TRBJ2-7
ASRDRDLPNYGYT | 13 | TRBV19 | - | TRBJ1-2
ASSAGQGAGSETQY | 14 | TRBV6-1 | once | TRBJ2-5
ASSVATGTGANVLT | 14 | TRBV9 | - | TRBJ2-6
ASSWTGRGDTQY | 12 | TRBV5-6 | - | TRBJ2-3
ASSMGQGIGEKLF | 13 | TRBV19 | - | TRBJ1-4
ASRRLVYNSPLH | 12 | TRBV28 | - | TRBJ1-6
ATSWTENQPQH | 11 | TRBV15 | - | TRBJ1-5
ASSRSGAGNQPQH | 13 | TRBV28 | - | TRBJ1-5
ASRAPQGAYSPLH | 13 | TRBV28 | - | TRBJ1-6
ASVEVAGPYNEQF | 13 | TRBV7-6 | few | TRBJ2-1
ASSSTDRGGKTQY | 13 | TRBV7-2 | - | TRBJ2-5
ASSLRTGNPDDEQF | 14 | TRBV7-7 | - | TRBJ2-1
ASSLGQSSGNTIY | 13 | TRBV5-1 | - | TRBJ1-3
ASSSETWNTEAF | 12 | TRBV28 | - | TRBJ1-1
ASSGQVKAF | 9 | TRBV7-6 | - | TRBJ1-1
ASRSGVGYGYT | 11 | TRBV27 | - | TRBJ1-2
ASSLRRNGPQH | 11 | TRBV28 | - | TRBJ1-5